These 30 T cell receptor beta chains came from one sample sequenced in a study of T cells in Graves' hyperthyroidism and ophthalmopathy. Template material for amplifying TCR beta CDR3 regions consisted of RNA transcripts. When the TCR CDR3 underwent first-round RT-PCR, the HTBI primer set was used. TCRdb reprocessed the multiplex PCR reads via MiXCR and lists one record per CDR3 protein. Seen here are approximately 500,000 distinct CDR3 sequences, more than 45% observed once, and the top ten hold about 8%. Sequenced material: peripheral blood or thyroid tissue (not recorded which). The receptors stem from a woman in her late teens or twenties with Graves' hyperthyroidism.

This clonotype was seen more than once but under ten times. The chain's CDR3 is CASSGGWYTEAFF. CDR3 sequence (DNA): TGTGCCAGCAGTGGGGGGTGGTACACTGAAGCTTTCTTT. The chain employs TRBV2 and TRBJ1-1; the D gene is possibly TRBD1 (5 bases). The CDR3 sequence is 13 residues long. V dropped 4 bases and J dropped 3 bases, with 9 bases sitting between them. Germline V gives CDR1 SNHLY, CDR2 FYNNEI.

This clonotype was counted at least ten times. V usage is TRBV19 and J usage is TRBJ2-5; 10 positions match TRBD2. The V segment lost 4 bases and the J segment 5 bases; nucleotides outside the gene matches: 10. The CDR3 runs 16 residues. Germline V gene data show CDR1 as LNHDA and CDR2 as SQIVND (reference sequence). The CDR3: CASSTPLLAGRETQYF. The CDR3 nucleotides are TGTGCCAGTAGTACTCCCCTACTAGCGGGAAGGGAGACCCAGTACTTC.

This clonotype was found many times. The V gene is TRBV6-5, the J gene TRBJ1-2, with D unresolved. V was cut by 0 bases and J by 9 bases, with 8 bases left in between. The CDR3 covers 12 residues. Germline V gives CDR1 MNHEY, CDR2 SVGAGI. DNA of the CDR3: TGTGCCAGCAGTTACTCTGGAGGGAGCTACACCTTC. This sequence encodes CASSYSGGSYTF.

This rearrangement joins TRBV10-3 to TRBJ2-7, with 9 bases lining up with TRBD1. Germline CDR1 reads ENHRY; CDR2 reads SYGVKD. The CDR3 extends over 14 amino acids. V lost 7 bases to trimming and J lost 1 base; unmatched junction nucleotides: 5. The CDR3 here is CAIKKGTGSYEQYF. The CDR3 nucleotides read TGTGCCATCAAAAAAGGGACAGGGTCCTACGAGCAGTACTTC.

This clonotype came up a few times. The chain uses TRBV11-3 and TRBJ2-5, with D perhaps TRBD1 or TRBD2 (5 bases each). Germline CDR1 SGHNT, CDR2 YENEEA. CDR3 length: 18 amino acids. The V end lost 0 bases, the J end lost 5 bases, and 22 bases lay between the germline ends. CDR3 region: CASSLERTTGGWVETQYF. CDR3 nucleotides: TGTGCCAGCAGCTTAGAGCGCACGACTGGGGGTTGGGTGGAGACCCAGTACTTC.

The CDR3 spells CSVESRDRPYEQYF. The CDR3 DNA sequence: TGCAGCGTTGAATCGCGGGACAGACCCTACGAGCAGTACTTC. This chain joins TRBV29-1 and TRBJ2-7; perhaps TRBD1 as D (7 bases). The V end lost 2 bases, the J end lost 2 bases, and 13 bases lay between the germline ends. This CDR3 has 14 residues. From germline, CDR1 is SQVTM and CDR2 ANQGSEA.

This clonotype was counted only a few times. This chain connects TRBV28 to TRBJ2-7; D might be TRBD1 (6 bases). CDR3 length: 14 amino acids. The V gene lost 7 bases and the J gene lost 6 bases, with 19 bases spanning the gap. The germline CDR1 and CDR2 sequences are MDHEN and SYDVKM. CDR3 sequence reads: CASTLPLGGGEQYF. The CDR3 bases are TGTGCCAGCACCCTCCCCCTTGGGGGCGGCGAGCAGTACTTC.

The V gene is TRBV5-1, the J gene TRBJ2-7, with 7 bases identical to TRBD2. V lost 1 base and J lost 3; bases outside the gene matches: 7. Germline V gene sequence: CDR1 SGHRS, CDR2 YFSETQ. The CDR3 is 15 amino acids. CDR3 region: CASSLTREGGYEQYF. The CDR3 DNA follows: TGCGCCAGCAGCTTGACCAGGGAGGGCGGCTACGAGCAGTACTTC.

This chain connects TRBV9 to TRBJ2-7; D gene unclear. The CDR3 has 13 residues. In germline, CDR1 is SGDLS, CDR2 YYNGEE. V was shortened by 4 bases and J by 2 bases, with 10 bases between the two germline ends. CDR3 DNA: TGTGCCAGCAGCCAGGAGCTGACCTACGAGCAGTACTTC. Protein sequence: CASSQELTYEQYF.

Ten or more counts support this clonotype. This chain joins TRBV9 and TRBJ2-7; no reliable D call. The CDR3 totals 15 residues. In germline, CDR1 is SGDLS, CDR2 YYNGEE. V lost 0 bases to trimming and J lost 0 bases, with 10 bases between them. CDR3 sequence (DNA): TGTGCCAGCAGCGTAGCCGGTTCGAGCTCCTACGAGCAGTACTTC. Translating gives CASSVAGSSSYEQYF.

This clonotype was seen ten or more times. The chain employs TRBV19 and TRBJ2-2; D is unclear. The length of the CDR3 is 14 residues. CDR1 LNHDA and CDR2 SQIVND come from the germline V gene (reference sequence). The ends were cut back, 5 bases at V and 4 bases at J, with 11 bases in the middle. CDR3 loop: CASSLKAFTGELFF. For the CDR3, the DNA is TGTGCCAGTAGTTTGAAGGCCTTCACCGGGGAGCTGTTTTTT.

Written as DNA, the CDR3 is TGTGCCAGCAGTCGACAGGGGGGTATAGAGCAGTACTTC. Residues: CASSRQGGIEQYF. The chain combines TRBV5-6 with TRBJ2-7; 9 nucleotides agree with TRBD1. V gave up 5 bases and J gave up 7 bases; unmatched junction bases: 7. CDR3 size: 13 residues. Germline values: CDR1 SGHDT, CDR2 YYEEEE. The whole variable domain, filled in from reference TRBV5-6 and TRBJ2-7, reads DAGVTQSPTHLIKTRGQQVTLRCSPKSGHDTVSWYQQALGQGPQFIFQYYEEEERQRGNFPDRFSGHQFPNYSSELNVNALLLGDSALYLCASSRQGGIEQYFGPGTRLTVT.

V and J are TRBV14 and TRBJ2-3, with 7 positions matching TRBD2. The germline CDR1 and CDR2 sequences are SGHDN and FVKESK. This CDR3 has 14 amino acids. Unmatched junction bases numbered 2, after V lost 1 base and J lost 4 bases. CDR3 DNA sequence: TGTGCCAGCAGCCAAGCGGGAGGCGCAGATACGCAGTATTTT. This encodes CASSQAGGADTQYF.

The rearrangement joins TRBV7-2 to TRBJ2-7; 7 bases are a match to TRBD2. Germline lookup yields CDR1 SGHTA and CDR2 FQGNSA. This CDR3 has 16 amino acids. The trim removed 8 bases at V and 6 bases at J, leaving 19 bases unmatched. CDR3 loop: CASSLNRDYYATEQYF. CDR3 nucleotide sequence: TGTGCCAGCTCACTAAACCGGGACTACTATGCTACCGAGCAGTACTTC.

On this clonotype itself: A junction boundary mismatches the germline segment, possibly from a read error. V and J are TRBV20-1 and TRBJ1-1; D possibly corresponds to TRBD1 (6 bases). CDR3 length: 9 amino acids. The germline CDR1 and CDR2 sequences are DFQATT and SNEGSKA (reference sequence). CDR3 in DNA: TGCAGTGCTAGAGACGGGACACTCTTT. Its protein product is CSARDGTLF.

The chain is built from TRBV20-1 and TRBJ2-7; TRBD1 agrees at 7 bases. From germline, CDR1 is DFQATT and CDR2 SNEGSKA (reference sequence). The V segment lost 0 bases and the J segment 3 bases; nucleotides outside the gene matches: 11. This CDR3 has 16 residues. CDR3 coding DNA: TGCAGTGCTAGAGATCGTTTGGTGTCAGGGGGCTACGAGCAGTACTTC. This translates into CSARDRLVSGGYEQYF.

This chain connects TRBV5-1 to TRBJ2-7; TRBD1 agrees at 12 bases. The junction had 6 bases not matched to a gene; V was cut back by 2 bases and J by 3 bases. CDR1 is SGHRS and CDR2 is YFSETQ in the germline V gene. There are 16 residues in the CDR3. CDR3 nucleotide sequence: TGCGCCAGCAGCTTTACCGGGACAGGGGGCTTCTACGAGCAGTACTTC. As protein: CASSFTGTGGFYEQYF. The whole variable domain, remainder taken from reference TRBV5-1 and TRBJ2-7, is KAGVTQTPRYLIKTRGQQVTLSCSPISGHRSVSWYQQTPGQGLQFLFEYFSETQRNKGNFPGRFSGRQFSNSRSEMNVSTLELGDSALYLCASSFTGTGGFYEQYFGPGTRLTVT.

To note about this clonotype: With a much larger clone just one base away, this may be a read error. J is TRBJ1-3 and V is TRBV19; no reliable D call. This CDR3 region has 14 residues. Germline values: CDR1 LNHDA, CDR2 SQIVND (reference sequence). In nucleotides, the CDR3 is TGTGCCAGTAATGGCGATTACTCTAGAAACACCATATATTTT. It specifies CASNGDYSRNTIYF.

The chain recombines TRBV7-2 with TRBJ1-3; 12 nucleotides agree with TRBD1. CDR3 length: 15 amino acids. Trimming cost V 6 bases and J 5 bases; bases outside gene matches: 5. Germline-derived CDR1 and CDR2 are SGHTA and FQGNSA. In DNA, the CDR3 is TGTGCCAGCAGGAGACGGGACAGGGGGCGAAACACCATATATTTT. Protein product: CASRRRDRGRNTIYF. Full variable domain (missing parts from reference TRBV7-2 and TRBJ1-3): GAGVSQSPSNKVTEKGKDVELRCDPISGHTALYWYRQSLGQGLEFLIYFQGNSAPDKSGLPSDRFSAERTGGSVSTLTIQRTQQEDSAVYLCASRRRDRGRNTIYFGEGSWLTVV.

This clonotype was picked up a small number of times. The rearrangement uses TRBV10-3 and TRBJ1-4; 8 nucleotides agree with TRBD1. The V gene's germline CDR1 is ENHRY and CDR2 SYGVKD. This CDR3 spans 16 amino acids. Unmatched junction bases numbered 9, after V lost 2 bases and J lost 7 bases. The DNA for the CDR3 is TGTGCCATCAGTGAGACAGACAGGGGATGGACTGAAAAACTGTTTTTT. Translated: CAISETDRGWTEKLFF.

In this sample, this clonotype turned up a few times. The rearrangement uses TRBV29-1 and TRBJ1-4, with D possibly matching TRBD1 (5 bases). V was clipped by 5 bases and J by 5 bases, with 6 bases between them. There are 11 residues in the CDR3. Per germline, CDR1 SQVTM and CDR2 ANQGSEA. Here the CDR3 reads CSVRQNEKLFF. The DNA of the CDR3 is TGCAGCGTTAGACAGAATGAAAAACTGTTTTTT.

In its sample, this clonotype was seen many times. The chain combines TRBV4-1 with TRBJ1-1; TRBD1 agrees at 7 bases. The J segment lost 3 bases and the V segment lost 7 bases, leaving 2 bases of the junction unmatched. The germline gives CDR1 MGHRA, CDR2 YSYEKL. The CDR3 is 12 residues long. The CDR3 nucleotides read TGCGCCAGCACCGACAGGGACACTGAAGCTTTCTTT. Translated: CASTDRDTEAFF.

The J gene is TRBJ2-7, the V gene TRBV20-1; TRBD1 matches 7 bases. In germline, CDR1 is DFQATT, CDR2 SNEGSKA (reference sequence). The ends lost 3 bases at V and 2 bases at J; junction bases unmatched: 4. This CDR3 is built from 13 residues. CDR3 residues: CSARDRFTYEQYF. In DNA, the CDR3 is TGCAGTGCTAGGGACAGGTTTACCTACGAGCAGTACTTC.

This chain connects TRBV10-3 to TRBJ1-2; 12 bases line up with TRBD1. Germline V gives CDR1 ENHRY, CDR2 SYGVKD. The CDR3 is made up of 13 amino acids. V shed 8 bases, J shed 8 bases, and the junction held 6 bases outside the gene matches. The CDR3, as DNA: TGTGCCATCGGAAAGGGGACAGGGGGCGGCTACACCTTC. It translates to CAIGKGTGGGYTF.

This rearrangement joins TRBV29-1 to TRBJ1-5; 9 nucleotides match TRBD1. Germline CDR1 is SQVTM and CDR2 is ANQGSEA. J lost 3 bases, V lost 7 bases, and 4 bases had no gene match. The CDR3 contains 13 residues. The CDR3 nucleotides are TGCAGCGCTAGACAGGGGGACAATCAGCCCCAGCATTTT. Translated, it gives CSARQGDNQPQHF.

This sequence joins TRBV19 and TRBJ2-5; perhaps TRBD1 as D (6 bases). CDR3 length: 16 amino acids. Between the trimmed V and J ends, which lost 4 bases and 2 bases, there was a span of 17 bases. CDR1 is LNHDA and CDR2 is SQIVND in the germline V gene (reference sequence). This CDR3 reads CASSKSQGLYQETQYF. CDR3 bases: TGTGCCAGTAGTAAATCCCAGGGGTTGTATCAAGAGACCCAGTACTTC.

The sample holds many counts of this clonotype. The V call is TRBV28, the J call TRBJ2-7, with D unclear. Germline V CDR1 and CDR2: MDHEN, SYDVKM. The CDR3 has 16 residues. Trimming pared 2 bases from V and 0 bases from J, leaving 14 bases between. The CDR3 spells CASSLTGRILSYEQYF. The CDR3 region has the DNA TGTGCCAGCAGTTTAACGGGCCGGATACTCTCCTACGAGCAGTACTTC.

At least ten counts were recorded for this clonotype. The rearrangement joins TRBV29-1 to TRBJ1-1; no firm D call. Germline V gene sequence: CDR1 SQVTM, CDR2 ANQGSEA. The V gene lost 4 bases and the J gene lost 4 bases, with 7 bases spanning the gap. The CDR3 consists of 11 residues. DNA of the CDR3: TGCAGCGTTGTACGTCCCACTGAAGCTTTCTTT. As protein: CSVVRPTEAFF.

This clonotype was detected ten times or more. The chain combines TRBV7-9 with TRBJ2-7, with TRBD1 matching over 9 bases. Per germline, CDR1 SEHNR and CDR2 FQNEAQ (reference sequence). CDR3 length: 14 amino acids. The V segment lost 4 bases and the J segment 0 bases; nucleotides outside the gene matches: 1. The DNA for the CDR3 is TGTGCCAGCAGCTGGGACAGGGTCTCCTACGAGCAGTACTTC. Its translation: CASSWDRVSYEQYF. Using reference TRBV7-9 and TRBJ2-7 for the parts outside the CDR3, the full variable domain is DTGVSQNPRHKITKRGQNVTFRCDPISEHNRLYWYRQTLGQGPEFLTYFQNEAQLEKSRLLSDRFSAERPKGSFSTLEIQRTEQGDSAMYLCASSWDRVSYEQYFGPGTRLTVT.

The chain combines TRBV30 with TRBJ2-3; D tentatively reads TRBD1 or TRBD2 (5 bases each). This CDR3 has 13 amino acids. The germline V and J ends were trimmed by 2 bases and 5 bases, with 11 bases remaining between them. CDR1 is GTSNPN and CDR2 is SVGIG in the germline V gene (reference sequence). The CDR3 loop is CAWSRGVGDTQYF. As DNA, the CDR3 is TGTGCCTGGAGTCGAGGGGTTGGAGATACGCAGTATTTT. The complete variable domain, with remaining parts taken from reference TRBV30 and TRBJ2-3, reads SQTIHQWPATLVQPVGSPLSLECTVEGTSNPNLYWYRQAAGRGLQLLFYSVGIGQISSEVPQNLSASRPQDRQFILSSKKLLLSDSGFYLCAWSRGVGDTQYFGPGTRLTVL.